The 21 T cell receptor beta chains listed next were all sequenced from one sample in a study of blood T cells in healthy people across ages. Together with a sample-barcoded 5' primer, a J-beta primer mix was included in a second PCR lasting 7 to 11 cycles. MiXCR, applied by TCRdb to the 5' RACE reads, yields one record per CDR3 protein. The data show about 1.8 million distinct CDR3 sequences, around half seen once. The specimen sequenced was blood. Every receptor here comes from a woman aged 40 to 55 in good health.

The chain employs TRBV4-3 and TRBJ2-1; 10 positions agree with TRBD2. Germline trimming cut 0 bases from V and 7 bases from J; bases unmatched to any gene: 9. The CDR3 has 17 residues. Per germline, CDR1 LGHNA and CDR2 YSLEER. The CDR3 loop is CASSQDASGGLKNEQFF. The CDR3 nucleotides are TGCGCCAGCAGCCAAGATGCTAGCGGGGGCCTAAAGAATGAGCAGTTCTTC.

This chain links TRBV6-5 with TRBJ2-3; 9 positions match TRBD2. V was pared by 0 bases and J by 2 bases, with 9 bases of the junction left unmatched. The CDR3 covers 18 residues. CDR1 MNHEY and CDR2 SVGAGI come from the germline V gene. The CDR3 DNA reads TGTGCCAGCAGTTACTCGCTAGCAGCGGGGGGACACACAGATACGCAGTATTTT. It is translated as CASSYSLAAGGHTDTQYF.

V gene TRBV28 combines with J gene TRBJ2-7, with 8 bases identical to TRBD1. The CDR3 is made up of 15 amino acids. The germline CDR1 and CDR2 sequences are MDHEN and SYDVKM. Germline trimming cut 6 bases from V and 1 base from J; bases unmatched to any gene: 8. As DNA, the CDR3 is TGTGCCAGCAGGACTAGGACAGGGAGGTCCTACGAGCAGTACTTC. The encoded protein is CASRTRTGRSYEQYF.

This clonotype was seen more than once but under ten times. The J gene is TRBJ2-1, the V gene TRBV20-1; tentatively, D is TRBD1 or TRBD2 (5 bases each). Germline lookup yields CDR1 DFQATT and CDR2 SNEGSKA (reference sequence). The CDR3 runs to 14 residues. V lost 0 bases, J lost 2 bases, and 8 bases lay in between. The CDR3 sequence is CSARDRGPYNEQFF. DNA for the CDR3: TGCAGTGCTAGAGACCGGGGCCCCTACAATGAGCAGTTCTTC.

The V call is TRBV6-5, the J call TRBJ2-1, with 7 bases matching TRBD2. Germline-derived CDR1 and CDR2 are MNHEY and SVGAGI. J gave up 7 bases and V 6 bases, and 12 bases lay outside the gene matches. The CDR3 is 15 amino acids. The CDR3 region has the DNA TGTGCCAGCAGCCTCGAAGGACTAGTGGGGAATGAGCAGTTCTTC. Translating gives CASSLEGLVGNEQFF.

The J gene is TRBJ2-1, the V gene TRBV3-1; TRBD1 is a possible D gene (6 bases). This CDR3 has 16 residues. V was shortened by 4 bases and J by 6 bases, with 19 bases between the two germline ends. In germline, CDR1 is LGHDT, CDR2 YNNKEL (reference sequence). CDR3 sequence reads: CASSPRGRTGSNEQFF. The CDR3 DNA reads TGTGCCAGCAGCCCGAGGGGGAGAACAGGGTCCAATGAGCAGTTCTTC.

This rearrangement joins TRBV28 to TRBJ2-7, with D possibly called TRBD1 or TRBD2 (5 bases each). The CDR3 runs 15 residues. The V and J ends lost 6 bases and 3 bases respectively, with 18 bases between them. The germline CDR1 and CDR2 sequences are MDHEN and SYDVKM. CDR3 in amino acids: CASRLQRRDDYEQYF. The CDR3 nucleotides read TGTGCCAGCAGATTACAGCGACGGGACGACTACGAGCAGTACTTC.

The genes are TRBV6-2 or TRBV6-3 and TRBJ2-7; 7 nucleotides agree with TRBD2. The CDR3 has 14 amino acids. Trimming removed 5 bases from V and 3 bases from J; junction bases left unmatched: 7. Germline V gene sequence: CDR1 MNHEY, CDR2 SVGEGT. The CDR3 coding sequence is TGTGCCAGCAGTAACCAGGGAGGGGACTACGAGCAGTACTTC. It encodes CASSNQGGDYEQYF.

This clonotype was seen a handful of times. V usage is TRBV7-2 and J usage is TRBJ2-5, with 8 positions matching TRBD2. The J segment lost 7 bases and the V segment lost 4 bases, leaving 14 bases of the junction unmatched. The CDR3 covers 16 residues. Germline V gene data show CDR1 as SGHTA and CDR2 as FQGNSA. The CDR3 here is CASSSLSGGVTGTQYF. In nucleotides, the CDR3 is TGTGCCAGCAGCTCCTTGAGCGGGGGAGTCACAGGGACCCAGTACTTC.

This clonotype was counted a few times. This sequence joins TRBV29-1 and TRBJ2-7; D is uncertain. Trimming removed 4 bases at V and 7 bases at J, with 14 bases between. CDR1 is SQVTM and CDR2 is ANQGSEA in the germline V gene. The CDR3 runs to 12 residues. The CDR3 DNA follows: TGCAGCGTTGTCTCCATCTTAGGAGAGCAGTACTTC. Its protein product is CSVVSILGEQYF.

The DNA for the CDR3 is TGCGCCAGCAGCTTGGCCGCAGGGTGGGATGAGCAGTTCTTC. It codes for CASSLAAGWDEQFF. This chain connects TRBV5-1 to TRBJ2-1; maybe TRBD1 (5 bases). The V gene's germline CDR1 is SGHRS and CDR2 YFSETQ. This CDR3 has 14 amino acids. Trimming left V 0 bases short and J 8 bases short, with 12 bases between. Based on the CDR3 plus reference TRBV5-1 and TRBJ2-1, the full variable domain is KAGVTQTPRYLIKTRGQQVTLSCSPISGHRSVSWYQQTPGQGLQFLFEYFSETQRNKGNFPGRFSGRQFSNSRSEMNVSTLELGDSALYLCASSLAAGWDEQFFGPGTRLTVL.

DNA of the CDR3: TGTGCCAGCAGCTTATCGGGGGGCAGCACTAACTATGGCTACACCTTC. Translating it yields CASSLSGGSTNYGYTF. The chain joins TRBV7-9 to TRBJ1-2; possibly TRBD1 for D (6 bases). With 2 bases removed from V and 0 bases from J, the gap between germline ends came to 13 bases. Germline assignment: CDR1 SEHNR and CDR2 FQNEAQ (reference sequence). This CDR3 has 16 residues.

The CDR3: CASSSGSMQYF. For the CDR3, the DNA is TGTGCCAGCAGCTCTGGGTCTATGCAGTATTTT. V is TRBV7-2 and J is TRBJ2-3; no firm D call. Germline V gene lookup returns CDR1 SGHTA and CDR2 FQGNSA. Trimming removed 4 bases from V and 11 bases from J, with 10 bases in between. The CDR3 has 11 residues.

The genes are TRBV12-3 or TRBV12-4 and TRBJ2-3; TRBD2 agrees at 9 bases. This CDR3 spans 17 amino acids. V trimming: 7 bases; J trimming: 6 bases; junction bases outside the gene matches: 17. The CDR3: CASTPPGRGGGLDTQYF. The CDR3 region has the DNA TGTGCCAGCACCCCTCCAGGGCGGGGGGGCGGATTGGATACGCAGTATTTT.

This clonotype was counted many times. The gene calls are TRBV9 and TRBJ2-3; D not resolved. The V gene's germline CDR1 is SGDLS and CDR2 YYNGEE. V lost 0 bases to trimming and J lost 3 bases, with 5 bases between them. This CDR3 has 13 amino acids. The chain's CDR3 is CASSVGRTDTQYF. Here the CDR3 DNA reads TGTGCCAGCAGCGTAGGGAGAACAGATACGCAGTATTTT.

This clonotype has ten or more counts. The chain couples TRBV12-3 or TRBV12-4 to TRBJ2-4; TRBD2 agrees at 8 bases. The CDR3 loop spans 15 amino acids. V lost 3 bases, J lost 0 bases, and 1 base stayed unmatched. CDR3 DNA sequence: TGTGCCAGCAGTTTGGCGGGGGGAGCCAAAAACATTCAGTACTTC. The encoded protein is CASSLAGGAKNIQYF.

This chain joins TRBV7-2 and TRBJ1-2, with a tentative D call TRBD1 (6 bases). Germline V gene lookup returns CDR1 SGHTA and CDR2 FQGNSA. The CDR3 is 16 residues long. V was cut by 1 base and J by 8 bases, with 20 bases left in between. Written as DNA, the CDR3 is TGTGCCAGCAGCTTAGATTACACAGGGCAAGCCGGAGGCTACACCTTC. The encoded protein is CASSLDYTGQAGGYTF.

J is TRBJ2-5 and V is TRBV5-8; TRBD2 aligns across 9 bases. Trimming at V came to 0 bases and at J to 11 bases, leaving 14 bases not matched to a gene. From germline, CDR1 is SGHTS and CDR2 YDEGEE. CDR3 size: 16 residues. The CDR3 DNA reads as TGTGCCAGCAGCTTGGGAGCGGGGGGAATGGTGAATGAGCAGTACTTC. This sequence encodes CASSLGAGGMVNEQYF. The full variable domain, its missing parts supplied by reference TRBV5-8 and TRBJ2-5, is EAGVTQSPTHLIKTRGQQATLRCSPISGHTSVYWYQQALGLGLQFLLWYDEGEERNRGNFPPRFSGRQFPNYSSELNVNALELEDSALYLCASSLGAGGMVNEQYFGPGTRLLVL.

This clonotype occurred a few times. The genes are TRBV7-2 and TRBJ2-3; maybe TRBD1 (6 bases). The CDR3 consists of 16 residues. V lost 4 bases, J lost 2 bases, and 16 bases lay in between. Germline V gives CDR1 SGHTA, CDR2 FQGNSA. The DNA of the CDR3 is TGTGCCAGCAGCTCACCCAGGGGTCCCGACACAGATACGCAGTATTTT. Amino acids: CASSSPRGPDTDTQYF.

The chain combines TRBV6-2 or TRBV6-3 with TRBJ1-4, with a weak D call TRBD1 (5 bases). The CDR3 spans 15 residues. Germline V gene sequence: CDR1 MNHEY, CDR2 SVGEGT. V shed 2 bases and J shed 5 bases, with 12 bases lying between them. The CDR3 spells CASSYQGRANEKLFF. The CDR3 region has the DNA TGTGCCAGCAGTTACCAGGGACGGGCAAATGAAAAACTGTTTTTT.

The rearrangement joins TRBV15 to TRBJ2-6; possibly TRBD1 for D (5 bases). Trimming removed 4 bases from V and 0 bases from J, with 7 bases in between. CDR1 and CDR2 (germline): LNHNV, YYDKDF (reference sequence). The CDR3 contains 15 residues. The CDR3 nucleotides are TGTGCCACCAGCATGACAGACTCTGGGGCCAACGTCCTGACTTTC. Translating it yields CATSMTDSGANVLTF.